This TCR beta chain emerged from a study of PD-L1 blockade in urothelial cancer. Into every PCR, synthetic TCR analog templates were spiked. TCRdb keeps only in-frame clones here, not all; method: immunoSEQ multiplex PCR. The sample shows 90,000 to 130,000 clones, around 93% of them seen only once. Time point meaning: peripheral blood 6 weeks after treatment start. Germline CDR1 reads SGHTA; CDR2 reads FQGNSA. The length of the CDR3 is 13 residues. V was trimmed by 4 bases and J by 7 bases, leaving 11 bases between them. The chain links TRBV7-2 to TRBJ1-5, with D perhaps TRBD1 (6 bases). This sample comprised PBMCs, obtained around atezolizumab (anti-PD-L1) treatment. The TCR sequence derives from a man aged 55 to 69 with urothelial cancer. CDR3 nucleotides: TGTGCCAGCAGCTGGGGGCGCGGGCAGCCCCAGCATTTT. Translating gives CASSWGRGQPQHF.